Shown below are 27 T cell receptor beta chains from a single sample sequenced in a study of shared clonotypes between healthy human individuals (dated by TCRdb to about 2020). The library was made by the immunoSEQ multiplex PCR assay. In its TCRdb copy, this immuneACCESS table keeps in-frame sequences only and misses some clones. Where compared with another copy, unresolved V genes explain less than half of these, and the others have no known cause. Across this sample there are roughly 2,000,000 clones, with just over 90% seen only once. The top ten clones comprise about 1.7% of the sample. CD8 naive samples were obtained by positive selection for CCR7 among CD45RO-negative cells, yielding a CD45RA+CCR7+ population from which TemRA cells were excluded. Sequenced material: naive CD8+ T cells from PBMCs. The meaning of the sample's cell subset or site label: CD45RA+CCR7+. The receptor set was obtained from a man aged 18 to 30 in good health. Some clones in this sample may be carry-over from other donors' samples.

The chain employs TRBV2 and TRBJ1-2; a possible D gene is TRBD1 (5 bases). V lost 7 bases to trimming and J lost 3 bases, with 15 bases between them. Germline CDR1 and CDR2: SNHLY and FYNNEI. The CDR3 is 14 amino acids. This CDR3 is CASTERGVDYGYTF. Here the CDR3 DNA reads TGTGCCAGCACCGAAAGAGGGGTAGACTATGGCTACACCTTC.

DNA of the CDR3: TGCGCCAGCAGCCTGGAGGACTCCCGTCGCCTTTACGAGCAGTACTTC. Amino acids: CASSLEDSRRLYEQYF. V is TRBV4-3 and J is TRBJ2-7, with D perhaps matching TRBD2 (5 bases). V lost 4 bases and J 4 bases, leaving 20 bases between the germline ends. This CDR3 comprises 16 residues. CDR1 is LGHNA, CDR2 YSLEER, per germline.

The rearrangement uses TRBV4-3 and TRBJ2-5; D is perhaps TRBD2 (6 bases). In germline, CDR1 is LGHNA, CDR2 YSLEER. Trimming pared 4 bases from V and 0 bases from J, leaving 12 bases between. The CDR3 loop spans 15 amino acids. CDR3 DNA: TGCGCCAGCAGCCGGATTCTAGCGTACCAAGAGACCCAGTACTTC. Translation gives CASSRILAYQETQYF.

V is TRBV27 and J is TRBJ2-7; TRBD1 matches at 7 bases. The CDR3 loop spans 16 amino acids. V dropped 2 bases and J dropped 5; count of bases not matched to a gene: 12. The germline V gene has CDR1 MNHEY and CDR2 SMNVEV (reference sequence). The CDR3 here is CASSLMSARGIDEQYF. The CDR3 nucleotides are TGTGCCAGCAGTTTAATGTCGGCCAGGGGGATCGACGAGCAGTACTTC.

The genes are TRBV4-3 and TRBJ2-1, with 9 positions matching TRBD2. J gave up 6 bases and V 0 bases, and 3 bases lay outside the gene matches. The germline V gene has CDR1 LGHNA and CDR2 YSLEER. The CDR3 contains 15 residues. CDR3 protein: CASSQEASGANEQFF. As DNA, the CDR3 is TGCGCCAGCAGCCAAGAGGCTAGCGGGGCCAATGAGCAGTTCTTC.

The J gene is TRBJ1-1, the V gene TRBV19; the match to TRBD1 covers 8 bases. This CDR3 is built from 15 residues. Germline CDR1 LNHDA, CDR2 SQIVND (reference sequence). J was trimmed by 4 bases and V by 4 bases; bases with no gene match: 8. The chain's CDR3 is CASSTIDRGSTEAFF. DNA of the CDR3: TGTGCCAGTAGTACCATAGACAGGGGTTCCACTGAAGCTTTCTTT.

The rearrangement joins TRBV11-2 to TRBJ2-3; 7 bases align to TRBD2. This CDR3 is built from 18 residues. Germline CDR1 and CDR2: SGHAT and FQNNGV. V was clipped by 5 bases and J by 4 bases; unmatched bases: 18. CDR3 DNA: TGTGCCAGCAGCGAGCTGTCCTCAACTTGGACTAGGTCAGATACGCAGTATTTT. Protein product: CASSELSSTWTRSDTQYF.

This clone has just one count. The chain's CDR3 is CASSLVGFF. CDR3 DNA sequence: TGTGCCAGCAGCTTAGTTGGGTTCTTC. The gene calls are TRBV7-9 and TRBJ2-1; D call uncertain. V was shortened by 1 base and J by 15 bases, with 4 bases between the two germline ends. The CDR3 totals 9 residues. The germline V gene encodes CDR1 SEHNR and CDR2 FQNEAQ (reference sequence).

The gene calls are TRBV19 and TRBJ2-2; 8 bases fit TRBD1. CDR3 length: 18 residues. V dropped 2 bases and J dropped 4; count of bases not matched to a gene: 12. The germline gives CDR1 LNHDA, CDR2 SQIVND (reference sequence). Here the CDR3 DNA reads TGTGCCAGTAGTATACTCCCAGGGGGCGCGTCGGGCACCGGGGAGCTGTTTTTT. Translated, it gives CASSILPGGASGTGELFF.

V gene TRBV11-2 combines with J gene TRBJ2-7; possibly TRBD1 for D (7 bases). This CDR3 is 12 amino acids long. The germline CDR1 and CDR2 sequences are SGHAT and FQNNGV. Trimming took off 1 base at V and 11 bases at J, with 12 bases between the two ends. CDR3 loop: CASSLGAGGKYF. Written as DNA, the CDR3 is TGTGCCAGCAGCTTAGGGGCAGGGGGGAAGTACTTC.

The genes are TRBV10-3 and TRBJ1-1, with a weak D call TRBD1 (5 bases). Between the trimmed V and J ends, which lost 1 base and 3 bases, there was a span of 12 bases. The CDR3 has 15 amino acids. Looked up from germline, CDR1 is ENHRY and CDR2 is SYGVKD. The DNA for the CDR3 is TGTGCCATCAGTGAGTATATAGGGGCGGACACTGAAGCTTTCTTT. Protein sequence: CAISEYIGADTEAFF.

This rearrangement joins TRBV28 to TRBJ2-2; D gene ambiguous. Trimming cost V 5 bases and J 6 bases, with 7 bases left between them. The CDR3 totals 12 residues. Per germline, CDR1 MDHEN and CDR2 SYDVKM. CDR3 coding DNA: TGTGCCAGCAGTCAGTCCGCCGGGGAGCTGTTTTTT. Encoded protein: CASSQSAGELFF.

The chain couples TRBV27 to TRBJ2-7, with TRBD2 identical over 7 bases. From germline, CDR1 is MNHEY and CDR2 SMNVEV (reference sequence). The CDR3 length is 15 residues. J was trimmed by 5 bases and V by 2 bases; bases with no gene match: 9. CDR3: CASSLAGALIDEQYF. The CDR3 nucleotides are TGTGCCAGCAGTTTAGCGGGAGCTCTTATCGACGAGCAGTACTTC.

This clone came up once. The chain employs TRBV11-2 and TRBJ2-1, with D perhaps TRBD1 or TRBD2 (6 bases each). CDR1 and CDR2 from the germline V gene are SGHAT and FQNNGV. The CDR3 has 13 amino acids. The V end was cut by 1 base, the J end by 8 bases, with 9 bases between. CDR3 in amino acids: CASSLVRGHEQFF. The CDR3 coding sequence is TGTGCCAGCAGCTTAGTCCGGGGGCATGAGCAGTTCTTC.

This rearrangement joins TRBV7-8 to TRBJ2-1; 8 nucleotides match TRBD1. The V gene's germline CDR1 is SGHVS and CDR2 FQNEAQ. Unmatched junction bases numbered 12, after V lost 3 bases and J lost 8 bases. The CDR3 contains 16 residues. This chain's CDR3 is CASSFGRQGSYYEQFF. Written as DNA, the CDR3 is TGTGCCAGCAGCTTCGGTCGACAGGGGAGTTACTATGAGCAGTTCTTC. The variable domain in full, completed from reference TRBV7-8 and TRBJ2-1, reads GAGVSQSPRYKVAKRGQDVALRCDPISGHVSLFWYQQALGQGPEFLTYFQNEAQLDKSGLPSDRFFAERPEGSVSTLKIQRTQQEDSAVYLCASSFGRQGSYYEQFFGPGTRLTVL.

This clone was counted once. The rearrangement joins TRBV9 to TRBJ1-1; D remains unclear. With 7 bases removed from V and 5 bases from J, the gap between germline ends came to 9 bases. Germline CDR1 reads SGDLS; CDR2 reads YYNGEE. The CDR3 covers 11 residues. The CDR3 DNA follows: TGTGCCAGCTCCAGCGGGACTGAAGCTTTCTTT. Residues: CASSSGTEAFF.

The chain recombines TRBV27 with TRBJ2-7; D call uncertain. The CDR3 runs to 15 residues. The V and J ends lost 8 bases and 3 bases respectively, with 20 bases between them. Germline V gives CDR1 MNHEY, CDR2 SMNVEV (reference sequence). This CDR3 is CASYVRGAPFYEQYF. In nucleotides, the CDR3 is TGTGCCAGCTATGTGCGCGGAGCGCCCTTCTACGAGCAGTACTTC.

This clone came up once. CDR3: CASSLLTTGELFF. Here the CDR3 DNA reads TGTGCCAGCAGCTTGTTAACAACCGGGGAGCTGTTTTTT. The chain carries TRBV5-6 and TRBJ2-2, with D hard to call. This CDR3 is 13 amino acids long. V lost 1 base and J 5 bases, leaving 6 bases between the germline ends. The germline V gene has CDR1 SGHDT and CDR2 YYEEEE. Full variable domain (remainder filled in from reference TRBV5-6 and TRBJ2-2): DAGVTQSPTHLIKTRGQQVTLRCSPKSGHDTVSWYQQALGQGPQFIFQYYEEEERQRGNFPDRFSGHQFPNYSSELNVNALLLGDSALYLCASSLLTTGELFFGEGSRLTVL.

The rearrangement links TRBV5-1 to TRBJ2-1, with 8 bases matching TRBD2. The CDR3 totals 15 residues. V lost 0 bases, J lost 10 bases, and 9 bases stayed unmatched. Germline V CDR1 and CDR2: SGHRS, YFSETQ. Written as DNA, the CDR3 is TGCGCCAGCAGCTTGGTTCTAGCGGGTTCCGGGGAGCAGTTCTTC. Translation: CASSLVLAGSGEQFF.

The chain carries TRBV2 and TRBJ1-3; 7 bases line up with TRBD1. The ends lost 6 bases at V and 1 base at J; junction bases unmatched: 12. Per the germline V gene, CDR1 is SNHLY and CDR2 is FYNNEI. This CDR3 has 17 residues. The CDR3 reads CASRDWGTERSGNTIYF. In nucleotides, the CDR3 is TGTGCCAGCAGGGACTGGGGGACAGAGAGATCTGGAAACACCATATATTTT.

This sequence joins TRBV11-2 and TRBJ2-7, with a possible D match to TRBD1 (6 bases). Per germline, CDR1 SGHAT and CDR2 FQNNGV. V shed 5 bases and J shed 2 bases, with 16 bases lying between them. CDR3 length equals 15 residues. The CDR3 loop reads CASSPPGRGAYEQYF. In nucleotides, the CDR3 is TGTGCCAGCAGCCCCCCGGGCAGGGGCGCCTACGAGCAGTACTTC.

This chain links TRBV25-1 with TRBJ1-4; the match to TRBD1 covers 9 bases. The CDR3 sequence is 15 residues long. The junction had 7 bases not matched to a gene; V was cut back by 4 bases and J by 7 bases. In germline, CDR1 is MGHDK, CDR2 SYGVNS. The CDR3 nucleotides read TGTGCCAGCAGTGGTACAGGGGGCGCAAGTGAAAAACTGTTTTTT. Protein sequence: CASSGTGGASEKLFF.

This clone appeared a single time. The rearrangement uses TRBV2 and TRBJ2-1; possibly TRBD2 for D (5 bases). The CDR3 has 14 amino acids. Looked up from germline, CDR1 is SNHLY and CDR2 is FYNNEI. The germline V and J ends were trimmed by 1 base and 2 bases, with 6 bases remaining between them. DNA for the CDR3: TGTGCCAGCAGTGAAGGAGCGGCCTACAATGAGCAGTTCTTC. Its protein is CASSEGAAYNEQFF.

This chain's CDR3 is CASSISIGLLARSNQPQHF. The CDR3, as DNA: TGTGCCAGCAGCATTTCGATAGGACTGCTAGCGCGTAGCAATCAGCCCCAGCATTTT. The V gene is TRBV7-2, the J gene TRBJ1-5; unclear D gene. The germline V gene has CDR1 SGHTA and CDR2 FQGNSA. There are 19 residues in the CDR3. V shed 5 bases and J shed 0 bases, with 23 bases lying between them.

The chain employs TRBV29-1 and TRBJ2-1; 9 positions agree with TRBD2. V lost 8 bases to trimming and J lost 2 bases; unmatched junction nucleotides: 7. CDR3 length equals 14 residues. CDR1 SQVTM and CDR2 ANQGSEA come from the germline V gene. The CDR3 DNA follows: TGCAGCACCCATAGCGGGAGCGCCTACAATGAGCAGTTCTTC. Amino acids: CSTHSGSAYNEQFF.

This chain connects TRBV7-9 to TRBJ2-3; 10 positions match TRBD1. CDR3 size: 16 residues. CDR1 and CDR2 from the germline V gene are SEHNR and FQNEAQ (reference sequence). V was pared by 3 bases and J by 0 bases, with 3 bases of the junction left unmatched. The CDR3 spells CASSFWTGGSTDTQYF. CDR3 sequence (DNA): TGTGCCAGCAGCTTTTGGACAGGGGGTAGCACAGATACGCAGTATTTT.

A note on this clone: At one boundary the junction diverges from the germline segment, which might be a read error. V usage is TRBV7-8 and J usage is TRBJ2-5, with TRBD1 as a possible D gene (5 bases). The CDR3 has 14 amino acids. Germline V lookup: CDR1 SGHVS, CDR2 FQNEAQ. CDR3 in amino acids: CASNLGAGRETQYF. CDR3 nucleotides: TGTGCCAGCAACTTAGGGGCCGGGCGGGAGACCCAGTACTTC.